Listed below are T cell receptor beta chains from one sample, sequenced in a study. TCRdb fed the 5' RACE reads into MiXCR, producing one record per CDR3 protein. The sample has about 8,600 distinct CDR3 sequences, more than 15% seen once; the top ten hold 3.5% to 4.5%. Material for sequencing was memory CD4+ T cells sorted from blood. The receptors were gathered from a female donor with breast cancer. Both conserved end residues are part of each CDR3. Fields, in order: D gene, J gene, V gene, CDR3 length, clone size, CDR3 protein, CDR3 DNA. A D gene is named only where the DNA matches it firmly. Clone size, where shown, is once, few, many, or a class for clones that have expanded.

TRBD2,TRBJ2-3,TRBV15,15,-,CATSRDLASGSAQYF,TGTGCCACCAGCAGAGATCTGGCTAGCGGGAGTGCGCAGTATTTT
-,TRBJ1-1,TRBV29-1,13,many,CSVTDGMNTEAFF,TGCAGCGTTACAGACGGAATGAACACTGAAGCTTTCTTT
-,TRBJ2-3,TRBV4-2,13,medium-sized,CASSQDGRDTQYF,TGTGCCAGCAGCCAAGATGGACGAGATACGCAGTATTTT
-,TRBJ2-3,TRBV5-1,15,medium-sized,CASSFRSGSTDTQYF,TGCGCCAGCAGCTTCCGGAGCGGTAGCACAGATACGCAGTATTTT
-,TRBJ1-4,TRBV20-1,13,few,CSARTASNEKLFF,TGCAGTGCTCGGACCGCCTCTAATGAAAAACTGTTTTTT
-,TRBJ1-6,TRBV7-9,15,-,CASRPTGPSVSPLHF,TGTGCCAGCAGACCTACCGGGCCGTCTGTTTCACCCCTCCACTTT
-,TRBJ1-1,TRBV5-1,16,-,CASSLAAEDWRTEAFF,TGCGCCAGCAGCTTGGCAGCTGAGGACTGGCGCACTGAAGCTTTCTTT
-,TRBJ1-6,TRBV5-1,15,medium-sized,CASSYRDPGNSPLHF,TGCGCCAGCAGCTACCGGGACCCGGGGAATTCACCCCTCCACTTT
-,TRBJ1-2,TRBV4-2,16,medium-sized,CASSQATVLGVYGYTF,TGTGCCAGCAGCCAAGCGACAGTTTTGGGGGTTTATGGCTACACCTTC
-,TRBJ1-1,TRBV5-3,12,-,CARSLVHTEAFF,TGTGCCAGAAGCTTGGTCCACACTGAAGCTTTCTTT
TRBD1,TRBJ1-5,TRBV20-1,15,medium-sized,CSARNFRGSNQPQHF,TGCAGTGCCCGAAACTTCAGGGGGAGCAATCAGCCCCAGCATTTT
TRBD1,TRBJ1-3,TRBV20-1,13,few,CSAMTGSGNTIYF,TGCAGTGCGATGACAGGGTCTGGAAACACCATATATTTT
-,TRBJ2-5,TRBV5-5,14,medium-sized,CASSLGSGVETQYF,TGTGCCAGCAGCTTGGGTTCTGGGGTAGAGACCCAGTACTTC
-,TRBJ2-5,TRBV7-9,16,medium-sized,CASSFPRGVASETQYF,TGTGCCAGCAGCTTCCCCCGCGGGGTCGCCTCCGAGACCCAGTACTTC
-,TRBJ1-1,TRBV5-1,13,medium-sized,CASSKIDGVVAFF,TGCGCCAGCAGCAAAATCGATGGGGTGGTAGCTTTCTTT
-,TRBJ1-5,TRBV25-1,15,many,CASSEDSLGNQPQHF,TGTGCCAGCAGTGAGGATTCGCTAGGCAATCAGCCCCAGCATTTT
-,TRBJ1-4,TRBV5-1,15,many,CASSFYTGFNEKLFF,TGCGCCAGCAGCTTTTATACAGGGTTTAATGAAAAACTGTTTTTT
-,TRBJ2-7,TRBV12-3/TRBV12-4,14,many,CASSLRGVAYEQYF,TGTGCCAGCAGTTTGCGTGGGGTCGCCTACGAGCAGTACTTC
-,TRBJ1-1,TRBV30,15,once,CAWRLQGRGNTEAFF,TGTGCCTGGAGGTTACAGGGAAGGGGGAACACTGAAGCTTTCTTT
-,TRBJ2-7,TRBV20-1,13,medium-sized,CSALRQESYEQYF,TGCAGTGCCCTCAGGCAGGAGTCCTACGAGCAGTACTTC
-,TRBJ2-2,TRBV7-2,15,many,CASSRGAEGTGELFF,TGTGCCAGCAGCCGTGGGGCGGAAGGAACCGGGGAGCTGTTTTTT
TRBD2,TRBJ2-7,TRBV7-2,15,-,CASNLVVSGAYERYF,TGTGCCAGCAACTTAGTTGTTAGCGGGGCCTACGAGCGATACTTC
-,TRBJ1-2,TRBV5-6,13,many,CASSIPQSYGYTF,TGTGCCAGCAGTATACCGCAGAGCTATGGCTACACCTTC
TRBD1,TRBJ1-3,TRBV7-2,15,medium-sized,CASSLDRAAGNTIYF,TGTGCCAGCAGCCTCGACAGGGCGGCTGGAAACACCATATATTTT